Listed below are T cell receptor beta chains from one sample, sequenced in a study of T cell responses to AZD1222 COVID-19 vaccine. The protocol was immunoSEQ multiplex PCR, while the TCRdb copy is restricted to in-frame clones and leaves out a portion. The profile shows tens of thousands of clones, over 90% of them singletons. The sample in question was peripheral blood, obtained on day 0 of AZD1222 vaccination. Receptors originate from an adult in good health. Both conserved end residues are part of each CDR3. D genes are given only for firm matches. Only part of the rows carry a size: once, few, many, or a class if the clone is expanded.

v_gene,j_gene,abundance,d_gene,CDR3aa,CDR3nt
TRBV7-9,TRBJ1-2,.,TRBD1,CASSPGGTRGYTF,TGTGCCAGCAGCCCAGGGGGGACAAGGGGCTACACCTTC
TRBV28,TRBJ1-5,.,.,CASSPSPGLGSLADQPQHF,TGTGCCAGCAGTCCGAGCCCGGGACTGGGATCTTTGGCCGATCAGCCCCAGCATTTT
TRBV29-1,TRBJ1-3,.,TRBD1,CSVDKDRGGNTIYF,TGCAGCGTCGATAAGGACAGGGGTGGAAACACCATATATTTT
TRBV5-1,TRBJ1-2,.,.,CASSLEQGYGYTF,TGCGCCAGCAGCTTGGAACAAGGCTATGGCTACACCTTC
TRBV20-1,TRBJ2-7,.,TRBD2,CSASPLAGDNSYEQYF,TGCAGTGCTAGTCCCCTAGCGGGGGACAACTCCTACGAGCAGTACTTC
TRBV6-1,TRBJ1-5,.,.,CASSEAGGLGQPQHF,TGTGCCAGCAGTGAAGCAGGAGGATTAGGTCAGCCCCAGCATTTT
TRBV19,TRBJ1-3,once,TRBD1,CASSRDSSGNTIYF,TGTGCCAGTAGTCGGGACAGCTCTGGAAACACCATATATTTT
TRBV2,TRBJ1-2,once,TRBD1,CASSEVPGQVGGYTF,TGTGCCAGCAGTGAAGTACCCGGACAGGTCGGCGGCTACACCTTC
TRBV6-6,TRBJ2-7,.,TRBD1,CASSTGTGSAYEQYF,TGTGCCAGCAGTACCGGGACAGGGTCGGCGTACGAGCAGTACTTC
TRBV6-1,TRBJ1-2,.,.,CASSERGVGDYGYTF,TGTGCCAGCAGTGAAAGAGGGGTTGGCGACTATGGCTACACCTTC
TRBV28,TRBJ1-1,.,TRBD1,CASSSPPGQGRTEAFF,TGTGCCAGCAGTTCCCCCCCAGGACAGGGAAGAACTGAAGCTTTCTTT
TRBV6-1,TRBJ2-5,once,.,CASTVIGETQYF,TGTGCCAGCACCGTGATCGGAGAGACCCAGTACTTC
TRBV19,TRBJ1-5,.,TRBD1,CASSETGAPQTQHF,TGTGCCAGTAGTGAGACAGGGGCCCCTCAGACCCAGCATTTT
TRBV5-1,TRBJ1-1,.,.,CASSSRGENTEAFF,TGCGCCAGCAGCTCACGGGGAGAGAACACTGAAGCTTTCTTT
TRBV19,TRBJ1-2,once,.,CASSRTGGGRYGYTF,TGTGCCAGTAGCCGGACTGGGGGAGGAAGGTATGGCTACACCTTC
TRBV18,TRBJ1-2,.,.,CASSADRETNYGYTF,TGTGCCAGCTCCGCCGACAGAGAAACAAACTATGGCTACACCTTC
TRBV2,TRBJ2-7,.,TRBD1,CASRTGVILGEQYF,TGTGCCAGTCGAACAGGGGTTATTCTTGGCGAGCAGTACTTC